This T cell receptor (beta chain) was found in a study of T cells in women clearing cervical HPV infection. Clones were read by immunoSEQ multiplex PCR, and TCRdb kept only the in-frame ones, dropping some. This table lists tens of thousands of clones. Germline CDR1 SGHKS, CDR2 YYEKEE (reference sequence). The CDR3 length is 14 residues. Note on this clone: The read stops 3 residues short of the end of the CDR3; the missing end is completed from the germline J gene.

This clonotype was sampled from a woman aged 18 to 75 with a cervical HPV16 infection that either progressed to CIN3+ or cleared (not recorded which). The J gene is TRBJ1-2, the V gene TRBV5-5, with D hard to call. Sequencing was performed on blood buffy coat. The CDR3: CASSLDITIRSYTF. CDR3 DNA (partial): TGTGCCAGCAGCCTCGACATCACCATACGGAGC. The full variable domain, completed using reference TRBV5-5 and TRBJ1-2, is DAGVTQSPTHLIKTRGQQVTLRCSPISGHKSVSWYQQVLGQGPQFIFQYYEKEERGRGNFPDRFSARQFPNYSSELNVNALLLGDSALYLCASSLDITIRSYTFGSGTRLTVV.